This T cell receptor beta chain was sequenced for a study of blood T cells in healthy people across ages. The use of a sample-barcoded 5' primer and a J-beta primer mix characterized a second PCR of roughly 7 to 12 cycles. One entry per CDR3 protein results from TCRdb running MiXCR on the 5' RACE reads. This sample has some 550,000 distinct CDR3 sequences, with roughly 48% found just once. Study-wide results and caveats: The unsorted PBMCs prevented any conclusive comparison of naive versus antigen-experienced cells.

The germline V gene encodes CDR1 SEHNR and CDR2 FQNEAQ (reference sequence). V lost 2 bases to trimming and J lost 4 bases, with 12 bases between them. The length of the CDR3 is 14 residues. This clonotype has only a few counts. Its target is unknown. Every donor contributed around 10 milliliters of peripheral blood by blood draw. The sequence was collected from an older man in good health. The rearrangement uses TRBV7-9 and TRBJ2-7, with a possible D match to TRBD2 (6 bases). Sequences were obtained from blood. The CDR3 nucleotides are TGTGCCAGCAGCTTATACGGGAGCTCGTACGAGCAGTACTTC. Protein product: CASSLYGSSYEQYF.